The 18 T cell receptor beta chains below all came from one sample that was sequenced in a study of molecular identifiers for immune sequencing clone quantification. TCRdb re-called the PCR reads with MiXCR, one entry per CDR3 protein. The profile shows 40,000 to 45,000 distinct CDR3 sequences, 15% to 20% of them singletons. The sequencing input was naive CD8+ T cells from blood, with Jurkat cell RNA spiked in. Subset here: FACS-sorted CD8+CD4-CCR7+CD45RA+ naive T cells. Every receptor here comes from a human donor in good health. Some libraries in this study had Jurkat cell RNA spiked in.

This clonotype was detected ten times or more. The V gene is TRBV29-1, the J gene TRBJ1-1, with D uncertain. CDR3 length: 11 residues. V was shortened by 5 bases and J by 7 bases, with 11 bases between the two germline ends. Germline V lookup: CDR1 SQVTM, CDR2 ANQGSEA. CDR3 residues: CSVRLSSEAFF. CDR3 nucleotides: TGCAGCGTTAGGTTATCTAGTGAAGCTTTCTTT.

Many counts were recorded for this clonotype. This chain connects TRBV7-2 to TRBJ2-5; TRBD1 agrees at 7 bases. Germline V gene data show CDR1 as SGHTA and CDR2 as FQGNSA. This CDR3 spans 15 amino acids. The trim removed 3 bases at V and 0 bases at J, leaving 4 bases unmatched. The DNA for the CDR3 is TGTGCCAGCAGCTTGGGGACAGCGTACCAAGAGACCCAGTACTTC. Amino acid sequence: CASSLGTAYQETQYF.

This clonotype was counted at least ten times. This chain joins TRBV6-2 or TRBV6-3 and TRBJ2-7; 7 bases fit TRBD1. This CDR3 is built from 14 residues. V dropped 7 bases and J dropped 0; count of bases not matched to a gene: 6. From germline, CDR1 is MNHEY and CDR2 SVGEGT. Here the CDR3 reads CASTRDSSSYEQYF. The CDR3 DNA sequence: TGTGCCAGCACCCGGGACAGCAGCTCCTACGAGCAGTACTTC.

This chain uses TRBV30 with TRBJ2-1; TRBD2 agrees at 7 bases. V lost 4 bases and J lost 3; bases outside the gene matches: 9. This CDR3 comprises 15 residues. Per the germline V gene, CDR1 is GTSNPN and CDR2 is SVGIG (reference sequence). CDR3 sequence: CAWTWAGVFYNEQFF. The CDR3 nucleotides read TGTGCCTGGACCTGGGCGGGGGTGTTCTACAATGAGCAGTTCTTC.

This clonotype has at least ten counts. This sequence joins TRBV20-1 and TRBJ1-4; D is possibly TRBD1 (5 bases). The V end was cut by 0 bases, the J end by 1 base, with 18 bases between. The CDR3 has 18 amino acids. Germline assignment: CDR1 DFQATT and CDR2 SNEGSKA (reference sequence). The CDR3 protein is CSARDWDLRGGTNEKLFF. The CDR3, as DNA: TGCAGTGCTAGAGATTGGGACTTGAGGGGAGGAACTAATGAAAAACTGTTTTTT.

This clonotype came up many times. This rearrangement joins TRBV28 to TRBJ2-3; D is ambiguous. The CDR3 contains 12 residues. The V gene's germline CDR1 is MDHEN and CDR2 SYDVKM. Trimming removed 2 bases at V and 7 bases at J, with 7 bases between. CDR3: CASSLDLYTQYF. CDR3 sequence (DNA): TGTGCCAGCAGTTTAGACTTGTATACGCAGTATTTT. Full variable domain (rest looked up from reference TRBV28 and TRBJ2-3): DVKVTQSSRYLVKRTGEKVFLECVQDMDHENMFWYRQDPGLGLRLIYFSYDVKMKEKGDIPEGYSVSREKKERFSLILESASTNQTSMYLCASSLDLYTQYFGPGTRLTVL.

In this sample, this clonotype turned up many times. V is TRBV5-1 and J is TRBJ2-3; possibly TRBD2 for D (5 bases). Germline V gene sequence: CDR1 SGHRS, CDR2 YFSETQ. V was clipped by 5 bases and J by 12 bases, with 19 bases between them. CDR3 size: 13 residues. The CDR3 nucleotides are TGCGCCAGCAGTAGTGGACTGGGCGAGCGACAGTATTTT. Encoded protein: CASSSGLGERQYF.

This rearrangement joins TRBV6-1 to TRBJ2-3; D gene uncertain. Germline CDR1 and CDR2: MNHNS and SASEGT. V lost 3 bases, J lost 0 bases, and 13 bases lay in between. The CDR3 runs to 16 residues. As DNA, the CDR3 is TGTGCCAGCAGTGATCGACCAATACCTAGCACAGATACGCAGTATTTT. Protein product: CASSDRPIPSTDTQYF.

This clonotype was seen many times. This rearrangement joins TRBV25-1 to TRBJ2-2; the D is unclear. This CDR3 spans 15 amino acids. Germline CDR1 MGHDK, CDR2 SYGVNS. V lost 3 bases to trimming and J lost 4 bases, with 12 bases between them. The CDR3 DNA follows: TGTGCCAGCAGTGATCCAGGCACTCCCACCGGGGAGCTGTTTTTT. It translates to CASSDPGTPTGELFF.

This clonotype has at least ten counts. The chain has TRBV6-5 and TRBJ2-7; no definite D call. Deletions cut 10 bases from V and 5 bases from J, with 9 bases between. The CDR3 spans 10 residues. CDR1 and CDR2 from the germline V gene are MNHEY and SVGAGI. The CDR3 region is CAIKVDEQYF. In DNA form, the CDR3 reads TGTGCCATCAAGGTAGACGAGCAGTACTTC.

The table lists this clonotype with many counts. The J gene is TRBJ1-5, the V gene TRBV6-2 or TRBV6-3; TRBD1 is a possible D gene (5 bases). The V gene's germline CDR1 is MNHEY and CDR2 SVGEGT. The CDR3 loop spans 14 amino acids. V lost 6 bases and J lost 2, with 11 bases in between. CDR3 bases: TGTGCCAGCAGATGGGACGGGGGCAATCAGCCCCAGCATTTT. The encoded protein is CASRWDGGNQPQHF.

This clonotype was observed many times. The CDR3 spells CASSISGAGELFF. Here the CDR3 DNA reads TGTGCCAGTAGTATTAGCGGAGCCGGGGAGCTGTTTTTT. The rearrangement links TRBV19 to TRBJ2-2; perhaps TRBD2 as D (6 bases). The V gene lost 3 bases and the J gene lost 6 bases, with 8 bases spanning the gap. Germline values: CDR1 LNHDA, CDR2 SQIVND (reference sequence). This CDR3 is built from 13 residues.

For the CDR3, the DNA is TGTGCCAGTAGCATAGGACCCCCCGGTAGTCGCAATCAGCCCCAGCATTTT. Translating gives CASSIGPPGSRNQPQHF. This rearrangement joins TRBV7-8 to TRBJ1-5, with unresolved D. Germline V gene sequence: CDR1 SGHVS, CDR2 FQNEAQ. Trimming shortened V by 9 bases and J by 2 bases, and 23 bases separated the two germline ends. CDR3 length: 17 amino acids.

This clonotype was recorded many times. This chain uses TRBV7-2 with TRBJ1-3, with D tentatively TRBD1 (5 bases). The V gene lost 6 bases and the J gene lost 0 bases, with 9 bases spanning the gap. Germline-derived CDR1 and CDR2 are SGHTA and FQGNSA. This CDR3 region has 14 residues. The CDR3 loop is CASRQDSSGNTIYF. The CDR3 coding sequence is TGTGCCAGCAGACAAGACAGCTCTGGAAACACCATATATTTT.

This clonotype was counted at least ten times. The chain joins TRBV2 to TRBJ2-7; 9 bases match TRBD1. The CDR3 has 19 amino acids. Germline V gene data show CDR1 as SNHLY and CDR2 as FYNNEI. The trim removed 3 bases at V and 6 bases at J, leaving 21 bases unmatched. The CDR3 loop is CASSEGPSGTGLLAGEQYF. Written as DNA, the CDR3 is TGTGCCAGCAGTGAGGGTCCTTCCGGGACAGGGCTTCTTGCAGGCGAGCAGTACTTC. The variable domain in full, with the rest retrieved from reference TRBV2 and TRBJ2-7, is EPEVTQTPSHQVTQMGQEVILRCVPISNHLYFYWYRQILGQKVEFLVSFYNNEISEKSEIFDDQFSVERPDGSNFTLKIRSTKLEDSAMYFCASSEGPSGTGLLAGEQYFGPGTRLTVT.

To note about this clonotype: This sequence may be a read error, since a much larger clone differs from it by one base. The CDR3 spells CASSLVLEDEQFF. The CDR3 DNA follows: TGTGCCAGCAGCTTAGTGTTGGAGGACGAGCAGTTCTTC. The rearrangement joins TRBV7-9 to TRBJ2-1; tentatively, D is TRBD2 (5 bases). CDR1 SEHNR and CDR2 FQNEAQ come from the germline V gene (reference sequence). Trimming took off 1 base at V and 10 bases at J, with 11 bases between the two ends. CDR3 length: 13 amino acids.

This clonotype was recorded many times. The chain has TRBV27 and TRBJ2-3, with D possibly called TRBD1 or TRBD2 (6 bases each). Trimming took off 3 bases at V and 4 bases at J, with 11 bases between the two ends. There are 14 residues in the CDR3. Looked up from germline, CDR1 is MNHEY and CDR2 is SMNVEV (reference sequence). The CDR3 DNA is TGTGCCAGCAGTTTGGGGGGCATCGCAGATACGCAGTATTTT. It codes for CASSLGGIADTQYF.

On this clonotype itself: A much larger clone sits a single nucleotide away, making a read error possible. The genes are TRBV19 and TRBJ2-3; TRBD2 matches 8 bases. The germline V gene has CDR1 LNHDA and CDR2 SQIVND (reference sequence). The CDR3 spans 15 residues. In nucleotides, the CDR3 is TGTGCCAGTAGTCACACTAGCGGCCGCACAGATATGCAGTATTTT. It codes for CASSHTSGRTDMQYF.